Following are 31 T cell receptor beta chains from one sample sequenced in a study of blood T cell repertoires in COVID-19. Data came from immunoSEQ multiplex PCR; TCRdb stores just in-frame clones and leaves some out. The sample yields about 50,000 clones, about 83% seen once. The sample taken for sequencing was peripheral blood. The source of these receptors is a woman aged 55-70 years with acute or convalescent COVID-19.

The genes are TRBV14 and TRBJ2-3; possibly TRBD1 for D (6 bases). The CDR3 sequence is 16 residues long. V lost 1 base, J lost 3 bases, and 14 bases lay in between. The germline CDR1 and CDR2 sequences are SGHDN and FVKESK. CDR3 in DNA: TGTGCCAGCAGCCAAGTAAGGGGGATATGGACAGATACGCAGTATTTT. This encodes CASSQVRGIWTDTQYF.

This clone has a handful of counts. The CDR3 here is CASSRDSRGPEAFF. CDR3 DNA: TGTGCCAGCAGTCGGGACTCCAGAGGTCCTGAAGCTTTCTTT. The V and J genes are TRBV11-1 and TRBJ1-1; D may be TRBD1 (5 bases). V was cut by 6 bases and J by 6 bases, with 17 bases left in between. Germline lookup yields CDR1 SGHAT and CDR2 FQDESV (reference sequence). This CDR3 spans 14 amino acids.

V usage is TRBV3-1 (or the pseudogene TRBV3-2) and J usage is TRBJ1-2; 7 nucleotides agree with TRBD1. J was trimmed by 6 bases and V by 5 bases; bases with no gene match: 6. The CDR3 length is 13 residues. Germline CDR1 reads LGHDT; CDR2 reads YNNKEL (reference sequence). CDR3 bases: TGTGCCAGCAGCGTCCGACAGGGTCATGGCTACACCTTC. Amino acid sequence: CASSVRQGHGYTF.

This chain uses TRBV7-9 with TRBJ1-2; 8 positions match TRBD1. This CDR3 has 17 residues. V lost 1 base and J lost 7; bases outside the gene matches: 14. The germline V gene has CDR1 SEHNR and CDR2 FQNEAQ (reference sequence). The CDR3 is CASSLGIKDRASSGYTF. The CDR3 nucleotides are TGTGCCAGCAGCTTAGGCATTAAGGACAGGGCTAGCTCTGGCTACACCTTC.

A few counts support this clone. V and J are TRBV19 and TRBJ2-5, with TRBD2 identical over 13 bases. Germline CDR1 LNHDA, CDR2 SQIVND (reference sequence). The CDR3 covers 17 residues. Trimming cost V 6 bases and J 4 bases; bases outside gene matches: 11. Here the CDR3 DNA reads TGTGCCAGTAGCACTATAGGACTAGCGGGGGACGGAGAGACCCAGTACTTC. Protein sequence: CASSTIGLAGDGETQYF.

This chain links TRBV19 with TRBJ1-1; the D is unclear. The germline V and J ends were trimmed by 5 bases and 3 bases, with 10 bases remaining between them. From germline, CDR1 is LNHDA and CDR2 SQIVND (reference sequence). This CDR3 has 13 amino acids. As DNA, the CDR3 is TGTGCCAGTAGTGGGAGGGTGTACACTGAAGCTTTCTTT. Amino acids: CASSGRVYTEAFF.

The table lists this clone with many counts. The chain carries TRBV6-5 and TRBJ1-6; D uncertain. CDR3 length: 15 residues. Looked up from germline, CDR1 is MNHEY and CDR2 is SVGAGI. V was pared by 7 bases and J by 3 bases, with 13 bases between. CDR3 sequence reads: CASTDGILYNSPLHF. For the CDR3, the DNA is TGTGCCAGCACCGACGGGATTCTCTATAATTCACCCCTCCACTTT.

This clone turned up a few times. The rearrangement uses TRBV11-3 and TRBJ2-1; 10 nucleotides align to TRBD2. The CDR3 runs to 15 residues. Germline V gives CDR1 SGHNT, CDR2 YENEEA. J was trimmed by 6 bases and V by 2 bases; bases with no gene match: 4. In DNA form, the CDR3 reads TGTGCCAGCAGCTTACTAGCGGGAGCTGGCAATGAGCAGTTCTTC. Protein sequence: CASSLLAGAGNEQFF.

The CDR3 nucleotides are TGTGCCAGCAGTCCCAATACAGGGGTGCGATCACCCCTCCACTTT. The encoded protein is CASSPNTGVRSPLHF. This sequence joins TRBV27 and TRBJ1-6; 7 bases fit TRBD1. The CDR3 totals 15 residues. After removal of 5 bases from V and 10 bases from J, the junction contained 11 bases not matched to a gene. Germline lookup yields CDR1 MNHEY and CDR2 SMNVEV (reference sequence).

The chain is built from TRBV6-1 and TRBJ1-5, with TRBD1 matching 7 bases. V lost 3 bases to trimming and J lost 4 bases; unmatched junction nucleotides: 0. CDR3 length: 13 residues. In germline, CDR1 is MNHNS, CDR2 SASEGT. The CDR3 nucleotides are TGTGCCAGCAGTGACAGGGGGAATCAGCCCCAGCATTTT. This sequence encodes CASSDRGNQPQHF.

The genes are TRBV5-1 and TRBJ2-3; 12 bases line up with TRBD2. V dropped 1 base and J dropped 1; count of bases not matched to a gene: 10. CDR1 is SGHRS and CDR2 is YFSETQ in the germline V gene. This CDR3 contains 19 residues. CDR3 sequence reads: CASSLRLASGGAGTDTQYF. Here the CDR3 DNA reads TGCGCCAGCAGCTTGAGGTTGGCTAGCGGGGGGGCTGGCACAGATACGCAGTATTTT.

The chain has TRBV19 and TRBJ2-3; TRBD1 matches 9 bases. Germline V gives CDR1 LNHDA, CDR2 SQIVND (reference sequence). The CDR3 is made up of 15 amino acids. The V segment lost 3 bases and the J segment 4 bases; nucleotides outside the gene matches: 5. The CDR3 spells CASSIRTGESDTQYF. The CDR3 region has the DNA TGTGCCAGTAGTATTCGGACAGGGGAGTCAGATACGCAGTATTTT.

The rearrangement links TRBV19 to TRBJ1-1; D gene uncertain. With 8 bases removed from V and 0 bases from J, the gap between germline ends came to 19 bases. This CDR3 comprises 16 residues. From germline, CDR1 is LNHDA and CDR2 SQIVND (reference sequence). This CDR3 reads CASYRSGLGLNTEAFF. The CDR3 DNA follows: TGTGCCAGTTATCGCAGCGGACTTGGTCTGAACACTGAAGCTTTCTTT.

The chain carries TRBV19 and TRBJ2-7, with D perhaps TRBD2 (6 bases). Trimming cost V 2 bases and J 3 bases, with 29 bases left between them. The CDR3 runs to 20 residues. Germline CDR1 LNHDA, CDR2 SQIVND (reference sequence). The CDR3 reads CASSIKTVLAGTGGHYEQYF. In DNA, the CDR3 is TGTGCCAGTAGTATAAAGACAGTTCTGGCTGGGACCGGGGGTCACTACGAGCAGTACTTC.

The chain combines TRBV9 with TRBJ1-1; 7 positions match TRBD1. The CDR3 runs to 14 residues. Per the germline V gene, CDR1 is SGDLS and CDR2 is YYNGEE. Trimming cost V 3 bases and J 0 bases; bases outside gene matches: 2. CDR3 residues: CASSEGQMNTEAFF. The CDR3 DNA reads as TGTGCCAGCAGCGAGGGACAGATGAACACTGAAGCTTTCTTT.

On this clone: The junction departs from germline at one end; a sequencing error may be responsible. The chain uses TRBV11-2 and TRBJ2-2; 7 bases are shared with TRBD2. In germline, CDR1 is SGHAT, CDR2 FQNNGV. This CDR3 has 13 amino acids. CDR3 sequence reads: CASSWGQGGGLFF. Here the CDR3 DNA reads TGTGCCAGCAGCTGGGGCCAAGGCGGGGGGCTGTTTTTT.

The V gene is TRBV6-6, the J gene TRBJ1-4; D possibly corresponds to TRBD1 (5 bases). Germline V gene data show CDR1 as MNHNY and CDR2 as SVGAGI (reference sequence). CDR3 length equals 15 residues. The V end was cut by 6 bases, the J end by 3 bases, with 14 bases between. The CDR3 loop is CASSLGGGANEKLFF. The CDR3 DNA follows: TGTGCCAGCAGCCTCGGCGGGGGGGCTAATGAAAAACTGTTTTTT.

The chain couples TRBV11-2 to TRBJ2-1, with TRBD1 identical over 7 bases. Germline-derived CDR1 and CDR2 are SGHAT and FQNNGV. The J segment lost 4 bases and the V segment lost 1 base, leaving 4 bases of the junction unmatched. This CDR3 region has 15 residues. The CDR3 nucleotides are TGTGCCAGCAGCTTAGTCCCGGGACAGTACAATGAGCAGTTCTTC. Amino acid sequence: CASSLVPGQYNEQFF. Variable domain in full (rest from reference TRBV11-2 and TRBJ2-1): EAGVAQSPRYKIIEKRQSVAFWCNPISGHATLYWYQQILGQGPKLLIQFQNNGVVDDSQLPKDRFSAERLKGVDSTLKIQPAKLEDSAVYLCASSLVPGQYNEQFFGPGTRLTVL.

V usage is TRBV7-9 and J usage is TRBJ2-3, with 15 bases identical to TRBD2. J was trimmed by 4 bases and V by 3 bases; bases with no gene match: 11. The germline gives CDR1 SEHNR, CDR2 FQNEAQ (reference sequence). The CDR3 runs 19 residues. CDR3 sequence reads: CASSLYSGLAGGRADTQYF. CDR3 nucleotides: TGTGCCAGCAGCTTGTATTCCGGACTAGCGGGGGGGCGCGCAGATACGCAGTATTTT.

This clone appeared once. V gene TRBV7-2 combines with J gene TRBJ2-1; 9 bases align to TRBD2. This CDR3 comprises 15 residues. J was trimmed by 4 bases and V by 1 base; bases with no gene match: 2. Germline CDR1 is SGHTA and CDR2 is FQGNSA. The CDR3 DNA reads as TGTGCCAGCAGCTTAGGGGGACTAGCATACAATGAGCAGTTCTTC. Its protein is CASSLGGLAYNEQFF.

A note on this clone: Other DNA sequences from this sample encode an identical CDR3 as well. The rearrangement uses TRBV15 and TRBJ1-1; TRBD1 matches at 7 bases. This CDR3 is 16 amino acids long. Germline lookup yields CDR1 LNHNV and CDR2 YYDKDF (reference sequence). J lost 1 base, V lost 0 bases, and 5 bases had no gene match. In DNA, the CDR3 is TGTGCCACCAGCAGAGATTGGGCAGGGGGGAACACTGAAGCTTTCTTT. Translating it yields CATSRDWAGGNTEAFF.

The chain uses TRBV9 and TRBJ2-4; D not resolved. The CDR3 is 12 amino acids. Germline values: CDR1 SGDLS, CDR2 YYNGEE. Deletions cut 0 bases from V and 7 bases from J, with 5 bases between. The CDR3 bases are TGTGCCAGCAGCGTAGATATGAACATTCAGTACTTC. Translated, it gives CASSVDMNIQYF.

CDR3 loop: CASSRSSGGEETQYF. In DNA, the CDR3 is TGTGCCAGCAGTCGGAGTAGCGGGGGGGAAGAGACCCAGTACTTC. The rearrangement links TRBV5-4 to TRBJ2-5, with 11 bases identical to TRBD2. CDR1 is SGHNT and CDR2 is YYREEE in the germline V gene (reference sequence). CDR3 length: 15 residues. Losses at the gene ends were 5 bases for V and 3 bases for J; bases not matched to a gene: 6.

The V and J genes are TRBV5-4 and TRBJ2-5, with TRBD1 matching over 8 bases. Germline V gene lookup returns CDR1 SGHNT and CDR2 YYREEE (reference sequence). The J segment lost 4 bases and the V segment lost 1 base, leaving 12 bases of the junction unmatched. This CDR3 is 17 amino acids long. For the CDR3, the DNA is TGTGCCAGCAGCTTGAATGCTGGACAGGGTTCGGGAGAGACCCAGTACTTC. Translation gives CASSLNAGQGSGETQYF.

The chain recombines TRBV6-5 with TRBJ2-4; 7 bases match TRBD2. Per the germline V gene, CDR1 is MNHEY and CDR2 is SVGAGI. The CDR3 sequence is 13 residues long. V was pared by 8 bases and J by 8 bases, with 9 bases of the junction left unmatched. The CDR3 DNA reads TGTGCCAGCGCTAAGCGGGGTGTCGACATTCAGTACTTC. Its protein product is CASAKRGVDIQYF.

The V call is TRBV7-8, the J call TRBJ2-7, with TRBD1 matching 9 bases. The CDR3 covers 14 residues. Trimming removed 5 bases from V and 2 bases from J; junction bases left unmatched: 4. Germline V gene sequence: CDR1 SGHVS, CDR2 FQNEAQ. CDR3 loop: CASSPDRGPYEQYF. The CDR3 nucleotides read TGTGCCAGCAGCCCGGACAGGGGTCCCTACGAGCAGTACTTC.

The chain links TRBV4-3 to TRBJ2-4; D may be TRBD2 (5 bases). The CDR3 has 15 residues. V was clipped by 2 bases and J by 0 bases, with 8 bases between them. Germline loops: CDR1 LGHNA, CDR2 YSLEER. CDR3 amino acids: CASSQNRGAKNIQYF. In DNA, the CDR3 is TGCGCCAGCAGCCAAAATCGGGGAGCCAAAAACATTCAGTACTTC.

The J gene is TRBJ1-2, the V gene TRBV7-9; D possibly corresponds to TRBD1 (5 bases). This CDR3 comprises 13 residues. Trimming pared 3 bases from V and 12 bases from J, leaving 17 bases between. Looked up from germline, CDR1 is SEHNR and CDR2 is FQNEAQ (reference sequence). CDR3 protein: CASSLPQGVQNTF. The DNA for the CDR3 is TGTGCCAGCAGCTTGCCGCAAGGGGTCCAGAACACCTTC.

The rearrangement links TRBV4-2 to TRBJ2-3; 9 bases map to TRBD2. The CDR3 sequence is 18 residues long. CDR1 and CDR2 from the germline V gene are LGHNA and YNFKEQ. V was clipped by 1 base and J by 1 base; unmatched bases: 9. The DNA of the CDR3 is TGTGCCAGCAGCCAAGTTGCGGGAGGGCCCATCGGCACAGATACGCAGTATTTT. Protein product: CASSQVAGGPIGTDTQYF.

V gene TRBV7-8 combines with J gene TRBJ2-5, with 11 bases identical to TRBD2. CDR1 and CDR2 (germline): SGHVS, FQNEAQ. The CDR3 spans 16 residues. J gave up 2 bases and V 4 bases, and 6 bases lay outside the gene matches. This CDR3 reads CASSSRLAGSQETQYF. In DNA form, the CDR3 reads TGTGCCAGCAGCTCCAGACTAGCGGGGAGTCAAGAGACCCAGTACTTC. The full variable domain, its missing parts supplied by reference TRBV7-8 and TRBJ2-5, is GAGVSQSPRYKVAKRGQDVALRCDPISGHVSLFWYQQALGQGPEFLTYFQNEAQLDKSGLPSDRFFAERPEGSVSTLKIQRTQQEDSAVYLCASSSRLAGSQETQYFGPGTRLLVL.

The chain links TRBV5-4 to TRBJ1-1; 7 nucleotides line up with TRBD1. Looked up from germline, CDR1 is SGHNT and CDR2 is YYREEE (reference sequence). The CDR3 has 15 residues. Trimming took 4 bases from V and 10 from J; bases not matched to a gene: 16. The CDR3 region has the DNA TGTGCCAGCAGCCCAGGGACAGCTGGACCTTCCCGAGCTTTCTTT. This encodes CASSPGTAGPSRAFF.